The clone carrying this T cell receptor beta chain has a single count. The antigen remains undetermined. Germline assignment: CDR1 SGHRS and CDR2 YFSETQ. CDR3 length: 16 residues. The V end was cut by 1 base, the J end by 5 bases, with 18 bases between. This entry belongs to a study of T cells after yellow fever vaccination. Study findings and constraints: Primary-vaccination clones mostly resurfaced post-booster (96% CD4, under 90% CD8).

Generation of TCR cDNA used 5'RACE template switching (which added a universal primer site and UMIs). TCRdb reanalysed the 5' RACE reads using MiXCR and keeps one entry per CDR3 protein. Of hundreds of thousands of distinct CDR3 sequences listed, roughly 8.7% are singletons. The source of this sequence is a man younger than 35 who received the YFV17D yellow fever vaccine. The chain carries TRBV5-1 and TRBJ2-5; D gene unclear. Material: PBMCs, obtained on the day of the first yellow fever vaccination. CDR3: CASSLTSSRQQETQYF. CDR3 DNA: TGCGCCAGCAGCTTGACTTCTAGTAGGCAACAGGAGACCCAGTACTTC.